The 5 T cell receptor beta chains below come from one sample, sequenced in a study of cytomegalovirus exposure and HLA in healthy donors. Primers for the PCR totalled 60 Vbeta and 13 Jbeta. TCRdb's table, derived via immunoSEQ multiplex PCR, lists solely in-frame clones and lacks some. The table shows under 200,000 clones, with approximately 86% occurring only once. The sequencing input was PBMCs. The receptors stem from a young woman in good health and CMV-seronegative.

This sequence joins TRBV11-2 and TRBJ2-5; D possibly corresponds to TRBD1 (5 bases). Germline V gives CDR1 SGHAT, CDR2 FQNNGV. The germline V and J ends were trimmed by 4 bases and 4 bases, with 10 bases remaining between them. The CDR3 totals 13 residues. CDR3 protein: CASSYRNRETQYF. The DNA of the CDR3 is TGTGCCAGCAGCTACAGGAATCGAGAGACCCAGTACTTC.

The gene calls are TRBV28 and TRBJ1-5; D not certain. The CDR3 spans 14 residues. Germline CDR1 and CDR2: MDHEN and SYDVKM. V lost 6 bases to trimming and J lost 4 bases, with 13 bases between them. The DNA for the CDR3 is TGTGCCAGCAGGCCGGGTGCAGAGAATCAGCCCCAGCATTTT. This codes for CASRPGAENQPQHF.

The chain recombines TRBV2 with TRBJ2-1, with 9 bases fitting TRBD1. Losses at the gene ends were 9 bases for V and 9 bases for J; bases not matched to a gene: 6. The CDR3 is 12 residues long. Germline loops: CDR1 SNHLY, CDR2 FYNNEI. DNA of the CDR3: TGTGCCAGGGGACAGGGAATAGGTGAGCAGTTCTTC. This gives the protein CARGQGIGEQFF.

This chain joins TRBV28 and TRBJ1-1; D is undetermined. The CDR3 consists of 14 residues. V was shortened by 2 bases and J by 5 bases, with 12 bases between the two germline ends. Germline V lookup: CDR1 MDHEN, CDR2 SYDVKM. This chain's CDR3 is CASSLDRGWTEAFF. The CDR3 DNA is TGTGCCAGCAGTTTAGACCGGGGATGGACTGAAGCTTTCTTT. The full variable domain, with the rest looked up from reference TRBV28 and TRBJ1-1, is DVKVTQSSRYLVKRTGEKVFLECVQDMDHENMFWYRQDPGLGLRLIYFSYDVKMKEKGDIPEGYSVSREKKERFSLILESASTNQTSMYLCASSLDRGWTEAFFGQGTRLTVV.

The V gene is TRBV28, the J gene TRBJ1-1; TRBD1 matches at 7 bases. This CDR3 comprises 14 residues. Germline loops: CDR1 MDHEN, CDR2 SYDVKM. Trimming at V came to 6 bases and at J to 9 bases, leaving 13 bases not matched to a gene. The CDR3 bases are TGTGCCAGCAGCCCCCCGACAGGGATGGAAAAAGCTTTCTTT. Its protein product is CASSPPTGMEKAFF.